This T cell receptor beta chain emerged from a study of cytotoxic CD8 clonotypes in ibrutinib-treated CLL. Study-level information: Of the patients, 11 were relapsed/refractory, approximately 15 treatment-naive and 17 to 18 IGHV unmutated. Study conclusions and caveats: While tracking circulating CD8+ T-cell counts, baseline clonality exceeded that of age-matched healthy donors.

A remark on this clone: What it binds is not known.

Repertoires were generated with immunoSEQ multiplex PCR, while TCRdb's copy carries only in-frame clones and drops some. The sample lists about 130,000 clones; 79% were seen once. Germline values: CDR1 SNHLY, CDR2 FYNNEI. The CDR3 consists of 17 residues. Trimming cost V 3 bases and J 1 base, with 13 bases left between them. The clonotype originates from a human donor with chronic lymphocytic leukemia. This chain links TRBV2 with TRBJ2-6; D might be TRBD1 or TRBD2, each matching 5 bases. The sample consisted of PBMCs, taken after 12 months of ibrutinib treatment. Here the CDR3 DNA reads TGTGCCAGCAGTGACCCCGGGACGTCGTCTGGGGCCAACGTCCTGACTTTC. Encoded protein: CASSDPGTSSGANVLTF.